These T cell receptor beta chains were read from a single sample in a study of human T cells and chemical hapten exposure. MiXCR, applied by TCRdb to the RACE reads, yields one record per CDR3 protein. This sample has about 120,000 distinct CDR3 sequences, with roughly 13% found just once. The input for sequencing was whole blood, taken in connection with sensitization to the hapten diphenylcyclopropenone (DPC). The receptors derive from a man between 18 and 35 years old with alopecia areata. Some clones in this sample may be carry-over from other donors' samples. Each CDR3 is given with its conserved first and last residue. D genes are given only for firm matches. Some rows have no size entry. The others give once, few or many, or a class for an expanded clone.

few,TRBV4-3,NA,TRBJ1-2,TGCGCCAGTACCCTGGGAGGGTTCGGGGGCTACACCTTC,CASTLGGFGGYTF
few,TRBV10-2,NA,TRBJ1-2,TGCGCCAGCAGCAGCGGGACGGCTTACGGGGATGTCTACACCTTC,CASSSGTAYGDVYTF
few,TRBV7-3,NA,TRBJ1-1,TGTGCCAGCAGCTTAAATGGGGAAACTGAAGCTTTCTTT,CASSLNGETEAFF
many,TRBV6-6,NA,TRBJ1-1,TGTGCCAGCGTGGCGGGGGGCTGGACTGAAGCTTTCTTT,CASVAGGWTEAFF
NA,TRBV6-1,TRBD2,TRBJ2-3,TGTGCCAGCAGTGACCGCCCTTATAGCGGGGGTGCAGATACGCAGTATTTT,CASSDRPYSGGADTQYF
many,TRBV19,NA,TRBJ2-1,TGTGCCAGTAGTTTCGCGGGGACCTACAATGAGCAGTTCTTC,CASSFAGTYNEQFF
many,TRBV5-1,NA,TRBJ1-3,TGCGCCAGCAGCTTGGGGGAGAGTGGAAACACCATATATTTT,CASSLGESGNTIYF
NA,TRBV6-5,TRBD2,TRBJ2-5,TGTGCCAGCACCTATAGCGGGGGCCTCGAAGAGACCCAGTACTTC,CASTYSGGLEETQYF
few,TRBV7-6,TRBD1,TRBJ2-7,TGTGCCAGCAGCGCCTCCGGGACAGGGGCCTCTTCCTACGAGCAGTACTTC,CASSASGTGASSYEQYF
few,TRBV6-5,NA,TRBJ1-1,TGTGCCAGCAAGAGACGGTTGAACACTGAAGCTTTCTTT,CASKRRLNTEAFF
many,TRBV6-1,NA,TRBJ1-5,TGTGCCAGCAGTGACCCCCAGACGAGGGGGATCGGGCGGCCCCAGCATTTT,CASSDPQTRGIGRPQHF
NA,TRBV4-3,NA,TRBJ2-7,TGCGCCAGCAGCCAAGATAGGGTCACTTACGAGCAGTACTTC,CASSQDRVTYEQYF
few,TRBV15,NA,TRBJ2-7,TGTGCCACCAGCAGAGATTTTGGTTCCTCCGAGCAGTACTTC,CATSRDFGSSEQYF
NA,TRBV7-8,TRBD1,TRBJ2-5,TGTGCCAGCAGCTTGGAAGGGACAGGGTTCCAAGAGACCCAGTACTTC,CASSLEGTGFQETQYF
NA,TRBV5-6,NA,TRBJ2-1,TGTGCCAGCAGTCCGGGACTGCACAATGAGCAGTTCTTC,CASSPGLHNEQFF
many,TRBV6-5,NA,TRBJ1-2,TGTGCCAGCAGGAGGGGACCGGATGGCTACACCTTC,CASRRGPDGYTF
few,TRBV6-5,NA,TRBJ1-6,TGTGCCAGCAGTTACTCTGAGCGGGATAATTCACCCCTCCACTTT,CASSYSERDNSPLHF
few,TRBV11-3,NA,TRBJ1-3,TGTGCCAGCAGCGCAGGGGTCTCTGGAAACACCATATATTTT,CASSAGVSGNTIYF
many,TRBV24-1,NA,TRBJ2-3,TGTGCCACCAGTGATCCAGGGGAGGCCACAGATACGCAGTATTTT,CATSDPGEATDTQYF
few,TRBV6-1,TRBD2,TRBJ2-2,TGTGCCAGCAGTGAGTTTAGCGGGGCGAACACCGGGGAGCTGTTTTTT,CASSEFSGANTGELFF
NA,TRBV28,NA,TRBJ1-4,TGTGCCAGCAGTTTCGCAACTAATGAAAAACTGTTTTTT,CASSFATNEKLFF
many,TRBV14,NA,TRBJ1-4,TGTGCCAGCAGCGGAGGCGGACAGTGGTCGGAAGTTGGTGAAAAACTGTTTTTT,CASSGGGQWSEVGEKLFF
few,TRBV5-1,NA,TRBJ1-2,TGCGCCAGCAGCTCGACCCTCCGAAGCTATGGCTACACCTTC,CASSSTLRSYGYTF
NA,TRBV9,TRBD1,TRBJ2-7,TGTGCCAGCAGCGTAGGGACAGGGCTAAAGTTGCAGTACTTC,CASSVGTGLKLQYF
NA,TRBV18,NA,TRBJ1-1,TGTGCCAGCTCACCTATCGGACAGATTAACACTGAAGCTTTCTTT,CASSPIGQINTEAFF
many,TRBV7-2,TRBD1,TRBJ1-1,TGTGCCAGCAGCTCAGACAGGGGGCTTACCACTGAAGCTTTCTTT,CASSSDRGLTTEAFF
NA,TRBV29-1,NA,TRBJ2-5,TGCAGCGTCCATCCGACGGTACTGGAGACCCAGTACTTC,CSVHPTVLETQYF
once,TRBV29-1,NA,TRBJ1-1,TGCAGCGTTGGTGACCGATTTGAAGCTTTCTTT,CSVGDRFEAFF
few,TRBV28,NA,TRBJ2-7,TGTGCCAGCAGTTTGAGGGGGGTCGAGCAGTACTTC,CASSLRGVEQYF
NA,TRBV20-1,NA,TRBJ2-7,TGCAGTGCTAGAGAAACCACGTCGAGCGGAACATACGAGCAGTACTTC,CSARETTSSGTYEQYF
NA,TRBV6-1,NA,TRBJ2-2,TGTGCCAGCCTCCGAAGCACCGGGGAGCTGTTTTTT,CASLRSTGELFF
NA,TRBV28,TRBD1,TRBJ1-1,TGTGCCAGCAGTCTTTGGACAGGGGAGATCAACACTGAAGCTTTCTTT,CASSLWTGEINTEAFF
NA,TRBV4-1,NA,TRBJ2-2,TGCGCCAGCAGCCAAGATCGGACTCAGGGCCACGGGGTCGGGGAGCTGTTTTTT,CASSQDRTQGHGVGELFF
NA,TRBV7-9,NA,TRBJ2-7,TGTGCCAGCAGCCCGATGACGATTCCAGAGCAGTACTTC,CASSPMTIPEQYF
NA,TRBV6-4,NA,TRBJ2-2,TGTGCCAGCGCCTCCAAGGGCACCGGGGAGCTGTTTTTT,CASASKGTGELFF
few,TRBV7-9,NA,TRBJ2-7,TGTGCCAGCAGCGTCTCAGGGATCGAGCAGTACTTC,CASSVSGIEQYF
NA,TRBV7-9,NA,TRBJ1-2,TGTGCCAGCAGCTTAGGATACCCTTCCTTCTATGGCTACACCTTC,CASSLGYPSFYGYTF
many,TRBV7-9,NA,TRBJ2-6,TGTGCCAGCAGCACAACCGCCGGCTGGGCCAACGTCCTGACTTTC,CASSTTAGWANVLTF
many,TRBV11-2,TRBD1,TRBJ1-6,TGTGCCAGCAGCCTTACCGGGACAGGCGTTTCACCCCTCCACTTT,CASSLTGTGVSPLHF
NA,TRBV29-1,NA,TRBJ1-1,TGCAGCGTTGAGAACACTGAAGCTTTCTTT,CSVENTEAFF
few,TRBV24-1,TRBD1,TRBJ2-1,TGTGCCACCAGTGACTCAACAACAGACAGGGCAGTTGGGGCCCAGTTCTTC,CATSDSTTDRAVGAQFF
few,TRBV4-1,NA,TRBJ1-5,TGCGCCAGCAGCCAAGAACGCGGGGCAAGAATTCAGCCCCAGCATTTT,CASSQERGARIQPQHF
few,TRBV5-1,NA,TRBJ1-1,TGCGCCAGCAGCTCGGGGACGGGGACTTGGGGAGCTTTCTTT,CASSSGTGTWGAFF
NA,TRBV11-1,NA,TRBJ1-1,TGTGCCAGCAGCTTGCAGGCGATGAACACTGAAGCTTTCTTT,CASSLQAMNTEAFF
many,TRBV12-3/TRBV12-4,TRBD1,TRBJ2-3,TGTGCCAGCAGAGTAGGGACAGGAAGGGCGGATACGCAGTATTTT,CASRVGTGRADTQYF
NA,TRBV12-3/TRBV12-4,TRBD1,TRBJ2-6,TGTGCCAGCAGTTCTGACAGGGAAGCTGGGGCCAACGTCCTGACTTTC,CASSSDREAGANVLTF
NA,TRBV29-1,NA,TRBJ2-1,TGCAGCACCGACGTAGAAGGTGGTTCCTACAATGAGCAGTTCTTC,CSTDVEGGSYNEQFF
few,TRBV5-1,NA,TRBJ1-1,TGCGCCAGCAGCTTGGCCGGCAGTAGCCAAGCTTTCTTT,CASSLAGSSQAFF
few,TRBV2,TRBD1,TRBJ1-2,TGTGCCAGCAGTGAAGGGACAGGGACAAACTATGGCTACACCTTC,CASSEGTGTNYGYTF